The 32 T cell receptor beta chains below were found in one sample sequenced in a study of blood T cells in healthy people across ages. A J-beta primer mix and a sample-barcoded 5' primer were used in a second PCR of about 6 to 12 cycles. TCRdb ran MiXCR on the 5' RACE reads and lists one entry per CDR3 protein. The profile shows some 1.5 million distinct CDR3 sequences, under 30% of them singletons. The specimen was blood. These receptors were obtained from a woman aged 25 to 45 in good health.

CDR3 in DNA: TGTGCCAGCAGCCAAGAACCGGACGAGGGTGAAAAACTGTTTTTT. Its protein product is CASSQEPDEGEKLFF. The chain employs TRBV3-1 and TRBJ1-4; D gene unclear. The V end lost 0 bases, the J end lost 7 bases, and 12 bases lay between the germline ends. This CDR3 region has 15 residues. CDR1 is LGHDT and CDR2 is YNNKEL in the germline V gene (reference sequence).

This clonotype appeared a few times. This sequence joins TRBV11-2 and TRBJ2-5; D possibly matches TRBD1 or TRBD2 (6 bases each). Matching the DNA end better, TRBJ2-7 makes the J call doubtful. There are 15 residues in the CDR3. Germline CDR1 reads SGHAT; CDR2 reads FQNNGV. CDR3 residues: CASSYTGQRRDEQYF. CDR3 DNA: TGTGCCAGCAGCTACACGGGACAACGGAGGGACGAGCAGTACTTC.

As to this clonotype: Its ends do not fully match the called genes, so a read error is possible. The rearrangement links TRBV7-2 to TRBJ2-4; D is undetermined. TRBJ2-7 matches the DNA end more closely, so the J call is doubtful. The CDR3 covers 15 residues. CDR1 is SGHTA, CDR2 FQGNSA, per germline. The CDR3 DNA reads TGTGCCAGCATCTTAGAGAGGCCCCCGGTGTACGAGCAGTACTTC. Protein: CASILERPPVYEQYF.

The gene calls are TRBV12-5 and TRBJ2-4; TRBD1 might be the D (5 bases). The end of the DNA aligns better with TRBJ2-7, so the J call may be wrong. The germline V gene encodes CDR1 LGHNT and CDR2 FRNRAP. The CDR3 is 12 amino acids. CDR3 sequence reads: CASGLDSHEQYF. In nucleotides, the CDR3 is TGTGCTAGTGGACTCGACAGTCACGAGCAGTACTTC.

Turning to this clonotype: One junction end disagrees with the germline gene, perhaps due to a read error. The CDR3 is CASSGAWTGAYEEYF. In nucleotides, the CDR3 is TGTGCCAGCAGTGGGGCTTGGACTGGGGCCTACGAGGAGTACTTC. The rearrangement links TRBV6-1 to TRBJ2-7; possibly TRBD1 or TRBD2 for D (5 bases each). Looked up from germline, CDR1 is MNHNS and CDR2 is SASEGT. This CDR3 spans 15 amino acids.

The chain links TRBV7-7 to TRBJ2-5; 15 bases are a match to TRBD2. CDR1 is SSHAT, CDR2 FNYEAQ, per germline (reference sequence). Trimming took 5 bases from V and 5 from J; bases not matched to a gene: 6. This CDR3 comprises 16 residues. In DNA form, the CDR3 reads TGTGCCAGCAGCGTGGGGACTAGCGGGAGGTCGGAGACCCAGTACTTC. Protein product: CASSVGTSGRSETQYF.

V usage is TRBV12-3 or TRBV12-4 and J usage is TRBJ2-3; no clear D gene. The CDR3 consists of 15 residues. Deletions cut 4 bases from V and 3 bases from J, with 14 bases between. This CDR3 reads CASSSLGIRTDTQYF. The CDR3 DNA reads as TGTGCCAGCAGTTCCCTAGGGATTCGGACAGATACGCAGTATTTT.

This clonotype came up many times. This chain uses TRBV5-6 with TRBJ2-1; 7 bases agree with TRBD1. Germline trimming cut 4 bases from V and 1 base from J; bases unmatched to any gene: 5. The CDR3 sequence is 15 residues long. CDR1 and CDR2 from the germline V gene are SGHDT and YYEEEE. The CDR3 DNA reads as TGTGCCAGCAGCCCTCGGGACAGATCCTACAATGAGCAGTTCTTC. Protein product: CASSPRDRSYNEQFF.

This clonotype was detected ten times or more. V is TRBV7-7 and J is TRBJ2-3, with 11 bases that match TRBD2. The junction had 2 bases not matched to a gene; V was cut back by 2 bases and J by 4 bases. CDR3 length: 15 amino acids. Per germline, CDR1 SSHAT and CDR2 FNYEAQ (reference sequence). CDR3 coding DNA: TGTGCCAGCAGCTTAACTAGCGGGAGCGCAGATACGCAGTATTTT. It translates to CASSLTSGSADTQYF.

With regard to this clonotype: An end of the junction does not agree with germline; a read error may underlie this. The chain links TRBV7-7 to TRBJ2-2; TRBD2 agrees at 7 bases. This CDR3 is built from 16 residues. Germline values: CDR1 SSHAT, CDR2 FNYEAQ (reference sequence). The CDR3: CASSSSTGLNTGELFF. In nucleotides, the CDR3 is TGTGCCAGCAGCTCATCCACGGGACTAAACACCGGGGAACTGTTTTTT. The complete variable domain, with remaining parts taken from reference TRBV7-7 and TRBJ2-2, reads GAGVSQSPRYKVTKRGQDVTLRCDPISSHATLYWYQQALGQGPEFLTYFNYEAQPDKSGLPSDRFSAERPEGSISTLTIQRTEQRDSAMYRCASSSSTGLNTGELFFGEGSRLTVL.

J is TRBJ2-1 and V is TRBV20-1; maybe TRBD2 (6 bases). The CDR3 spans 13 residues. The V end was cut by 0 bases, the J end by 13 bases, with 16 bases between. The germline V gene encodes CDR1 DFQATT and CDR2 SNEGSKA (reference sequence). The CDR3 sequence: CSARDLGDSSQFF. In nucleotides, the CDR3 is TGCAGTGCTAGAGATCTTGGGGACTCCTCTCAGTTCTTC.

This clonotype was recorded many times. The V and J genes are TRBV9 and TRBJ2-1; 10 bases match TRBD2. CDR3 length: 17 amino acids. V trimming: 3 bases; J trimming: 5 bases; junction bases outside the gene matches: 11. Germline V CDR1 and CDR2: SGDLS, YYNGEE. The CDR3 coding sequence is TGTGCCAGCAGCGGAGGAGTTAGCGGGGGGAGCGACAATGAGCAGTTCTTC. Protein product: CASSGGVSGGSDNEQFF.

The genes are TRBV12-3 or TRBV12-4 and TRBJ1-1, with no clear D. Trimming took off 8 bases at V and 5 bases at J, with 12 bases between the two ends. This CDR3 is 12 amino acids long. This CDR3 reads CASEGVGTEAFF. The DNA for the CDR3 is TGTGCCAGCGAGGGTGTGGGGACTGAAGCTTTCTTT.

This chain uses TRBV18 with TRBJ2-5; TRBD2 might be the D (5 bases). This CDR3 has 12 residues. Germline values: CDR1 KGHSH, CDR2 LQKENI. V lost 11 bases to trimming and J lost 11 bases, with 21 bases between them. DNA of the CDR3: TGTGCCGGCGCTCGGGAAAGGAGAGAGCAGTACTTC. It is translated as CAGARERREQYF.

The chain's CDR3 is CASSEVGASWDTEAFF. The DNA of the CDR3 is TGTGCCAGCAGTGAAGTGGGGGCCTCTTGGGACACTGAAGCTTTCTTT. This sequence joins TRBV6-1 and TRBJ1-1, with a weak D call TRBD1 (6 bases). The CDR3 extends over 16 amino acids. Trimming cost V 1 base and J 3 bases, with 15 bases left between them. The V gene's germline CDR1 is MNHNS and CDR2 SASEGT.

As to this clonotype: This may be a read error: a much more frequent sequence differs by one nucleotide. The V gene is TRBV7-2, the J gene TRBJ2-1; D is ambiguous. The J call is uncertain, as TRBJ2-7 better fits the DNA end. CDR1 and CDR2 from the germline V gene are SGHTA and FQGNSA. The CDR3 runs to 13 residues. The CDR3 spells CASRIQPDNEQYF. DNA for the CDR3: TGTGCCAGCAGAATCCAACCCGACAATGAGCAGTACTTC.

This rearrangement joins TRBV6-5 to TRBJ2-2, with a tentative D call TRBD1 (6 bases). This CDR3 comprises 13 residues. CDR1 is MNHEY and CDR2 is SVGAGI in the germline V gene. V shed 5 bases and J shed 7 bases, with 11 bases lying between them. The CDR3 region is CASSGGAGGELFF. The CDR3 region has the DNA TGTGCCAGCAGTGGGGGCGCTGGCGGGGAGCTGTTTTTT.

This sequence joins TRBV27 and TRBJ1-2; D unresolved. Germline CDR1 MNHEY, CDR2 SMNVEV (reference sequence). The length of the CDR3 is 17 residues. With 3 bases removed from V and 7 bases from J, the gap between germline ends came to 24 bases. The CDR3 DNA is TGTGCCAGCAGTTTTAGGCGACCAGACGGACGGAGTTCTGGCTACACCTTC. Protein product: CASSFRRPDGRSSGYTF.

This clonotype was detected many times. CDR3 residues: CATSTRGVEQYF. CDR3 nucleotides: TGTGCCACCAGCACCCGGGGGGTCGAGCAGTACTTC. This chain connects TRBV15 to TRBJ2-7, with 7 bases that match TRBD2. Trimming took 4 bases from V and 6 from J; bases not matched to a gene: 3. Germline-derived CDR1 and CDR2 are LNHNV and YYDKDF (reference sequence). CDR3 length: 12 residues.

This clonotype appeared a few times. This chain links TRBV20-1 with TRBJ2-3; D unresolved. The CDR3 has 14 amino acids. Looked up from germline, CDR1 is DFQATT and CDR2 is SNEGSKA (reference sequence). V was shortened by 3 bases and J by 0 bases, with 10 bases between the two germline ends. In DNA form, the CDR3 reads TGCAGTGCTAGGCGGAGTACTAGCACAGATACGCAGTATTTT. Translation gives CSARRSTSTDTQYF.

Worth noting for this clonotype: Germline and junction disagree at one end, which may indicate a read error. This chain links TRBV9 with TRBJ1-1; 8 nucleotides agree with TRBD1. There are 14 residues in the CDR3. Germline V gene sequence: CDR1 SGDLS, CDR2 YYNGEE. In DNA form, the CDR3 reads TGTGCCGGCAGCGCCCAGGGGGCCAAGCAAGAAGCTTTCTTT. This sequence encodes CAGSAQGAKQEAFF.

This sequence joins TRBV29-1 and TRBJ1-1, with 8 bases matching TRBD1. The CDR3 consists of 15 residues. V shed 5 bases, J shed 7 bases, and the junction held 15 bases outside the gene matches. Germline V gene data show CDR1 as SQVTM and CDR2 as ANQGSEA. CDR3 coding DNA: TGCAGCGTTAATTGGGAGACAGGGGTCATTGTTGAAGCTTTCTTT. Translation: CSVNWETGVIVEAFF.

A note on this clonotype: One end of the junction is discordant with germline, which a read error may explain. This sequence joins TRBV3-1 and TRBJ1-2; D unresolved. CDR1 is LGHDT and CDR2 is YNNKEL in the germline V gene (reference sequence). The CDR3 is 14 residues long. This CDR3 reads CASSQDRLDYGYTF. The CDR3, as DNA: TGTGCCAGCAGTCAAGATCGGCTGGACTATGGCTACACCTTC.

Concerning this clonotype itself: The junction differs from germline at one of its ends, possibly a read error. V gene TRBV12-3 or TRBV12-4 combines with J gene TRBJ2-3, with 11 bases that match TRBD2. CDR3 length equals 15 residues. DNA of the CDR3: TGTGCCAGCAGGAGACTAGCGGGAAAACCAGATGCGCAGTATTTT. Its protein is CASRRLAGKPDAQYF.

Many counts were recorded for this clonotype. The rearrangement joins TRBV29-1 to TRBJ2-4, with D perhaps matching TRBD1 (6 bases). The CDR3 is made up of 12 amino acids. Trimming shortened V by 6 bases and J by 8 bases, and 14 bases separated the two germline ends. Germline V lookup: CDR1 SQVTM, CDR2 ANQGSEA. For the CDR3, the DNA is TGCAGCGTCATCCGGGACAATGACATTCAGTACTTC. It is translated as CSVIRDNDIQYF.

This clonotype was detected once. This chain joins TRBV7-8 and TRBJ2-7, with D hard to call. Deletions cut 3 bases from V and 3 bases from J, with 9 bases between. CDR1 SGHVS and CDR2 FQNEAQ come from the germline V gene. The CDR3 covers 13 residues. The chain's CDR3 is CASSFDNGYEQYF. Here the CDR3 DNA reads TGTGCCAGCAGCTTTGATAACGGCTACGAGCAGTACTTC.

This clonotype was counted only a few times. This chain joins TRBV4-2 and TRBJ2-3; D is uncertain. The CDR3 contains 18 residues. Germline CDR1 is LGHNA and CDR2 is YNFKEQ. V was cut by 0 bases and J by 3 bases, with 19 bases left in between. The CDR3 DNA reads as TGTGCCAGCAGCCAAGATACTCGCGGCGTGGGGTTAACAGATACGCAGTATTTT. As protein: CASSQDTRGVGLTDTQYF.

This clonotype was counted between two and nine times. The chain carries TRBV7-9 and TRBJ2-5; 7 bases are shared with TRBD1. Germline V gives CDR1 SEHNR, CDR2 FQNEAQ (reference sequence). This CDR3 is 15 amino acids long. J gave up 2 bases and V 5 bases, and 8 bases lay outside the gene matches. The CDR3 sequence: CASSPGQVIQETQYF. The DNA of the CDR3 is TGTGCCAGCAGCCCCGGACAGGTTATACAAGAGACCCAGTACTTC.

This clonotype has just a few counts. The CDR3 nucleotides read TGTGCCAGCAGCTTAAGGCATGGTGGCTACACCTTC. It codes for CASSLRHGGYTF. The chain links TRBV28 to TRBJ1-2; D is ambiguous. The CDR3 runs 12 residues. The V gene lost 6 bases and the J gene lost 7 bases, with 12 bases spanning the gap. CDR1 is MDHEN, CDR2 SYDVKM, per germline.

The chain links TRBV5-1 to TRBJ2-1; tentatively, D is TRBD1 (6 bases). CDR3 size: 14 residues. CDR1 SGHRS and CDR2 YFSETQ come from the germline V gene. Deletions cut 0 bases from V and 10 bases from J, with 14 bases between. The DNA of the CDR3 is TGCGCCAGCAGCTTGGAGGACAGTTCCTACGAGCAGTTCTTC. Its protein product is CASSLEDSSYEQFF.

Concerning this clonotype itself: A much larger clone differs from this one at a single base, so this may be a read error. This chain uses TRBV12-5 with TRBJ2-4; D unresolved. Germline loops: CDR1 LGHNT, CDR2 FRNRAP. This CDR3 is 11 amino acids long. The V end was cut by 5 bases, the J end by 9 bases, with 8 bases between. For the CDR3, the DNA is TGTGCTAGTGGTATGGGCGGCATTCAGTACTTC. This codes for CASGMGGIQYF.

This clonotype has more than one count but fewer than ten. V is TRBV12-3 or TRBV12-4 and J is TRBJ2-1; D remains ambiguous. V lost 7 bases and J lost 6, with 13 bases in between. This CDR3 has 13 residues. As DNA, the CDR3 is TGTGCCAGCACTGGCCGGCAGGTCAATGAGCAGTTCTTC. Its translation is CASTGRQVNEQFF.